These 18 T cell receptor beta chains were sequenced from one sample in a study of cytomegalovirus exposure and HLA in healthy donors (dated by TCRdb to the late 2010s). The receptor library was made with the immunoSEQ multiplex PCR assay. Imported from immuneACCESS, the table was reduced by TCRdb to in-frame sequences with V and J called. These copies leave out some clones; in studies compared against another copy, an unresolved V gene accounts for under half, and the cause of the remainder is not known. The sample data list more than 250,000 clones, and approximately 90% of these were observed just once. Clones ranked in the top ten supply 0.75% to 0.85% of the sample. Sequencing used PBMCs. The source of these receptors is a woman aged 18-29 years in good health and CMV-seronegative.

The rearrangement uses TRBV6-1 and TRBJ1-1; 9 positions agree with TRBD1. Germline CDR1 and CDR2: MNHNS and SASEGT. V trimming: 10 bases; J trimming: 1 base; junction bases outside the gene matches: 7. The CDR3 length is 14 residues. The CDR3: CATLWDRENTEAFF. The CDR3 region has the DNA TGTGCCACCCTGTGGGACAGGGAGAACACTGAAGCTTTCTTT.

The rearrangement joins TRBV27 to TRBJ1-4, with D unclear. This CDR3 has 15 residues. Between the trimmed V and J ends, which lost 8 bases and 0 bases, there was a span of 13 bases. Germline V gene sequence: CDR1 MNHEY, CDR2 SMNVEV (reference sequence). The CDR3 spells CASSIRLATNEKLFF. CDR3 nucleotides: TGTGCCAGCTCTATACGTCTTGCAACTAATGAAAAACTGTTTTTT.

The rearrangement joins TRBV12-5 to TRBJ2-7; TRBD1 agrees at 7 bases. With 0 bases clipped from V and 2 bases from J, the junction kept 22 bases outside the gene matches. CDR3 length equals 21 residues. CDR1 is LGHNT and CDR2 is FRNRAP in the germline V gene. The CDR3 spells CASGLVLFLGQKSQKTYEQYF. The DNA for the CDR3 is TGTGCTAGTGGTTTGGTACTGTTCCTGGGACAGAAGTCCCAAAAAACCTACGAGCAGTACTTC.

The rearrangement joins TRBV6-1 to TRBJ2-2; possibly TRBD2 for D (5 bases). The CDR3 runs 15 residues. Germline-derived CDR1 and CDR2 are MNHNS and SASEGT. V was trimmed by 8 bases and J by 3 bases, leaving 16 bases between them. The DNA of the CDR3 is TGTGCCAGCGGGAGCCGTGCCTTATACACCGGGGAGCTGTTTTTT. Its protein is CASGSRALYTGELFF.

The rearrangement links TRBV27 to TRBJ2-1; D gene uncertain. Germline CDR1 reads MNHEY; CDR2 reads SMNVEV (reference sequence). The CDR3 extends over 14 amino acids. V was pared by 2 bases and J by 3 bases, with 8 bases between. The CDR3 reads CASSLAPVYNEQFF. The CDR3 nucleotides are TGTGCCAGCAGTTTAGCCCCAGTCTACAATGAGCAGTTCTTC.

The J gene is TRBJ2-2, the V gene TRBV7-3; no definite D call. Looked up from germline, CDR1 is SGHTA and CDR2 is FQGTGA. The CDR3 totals 12 residues. V dropped 5 bases and J dropped 6 bases, with 7 bases sitting between them. The CDR3 DNA reads as TGTGCCAGCAGCCCCGGGTCCGGGGAGCTGTTTTTT. Translating gives CASSPGSGELFF.

A remark on this clone: A junction boundary mismatches the germline segment, possibly from a read error. This sequence joins TRBV7-7 and TRBJ2-5, with D possibly matching TRBD1 (5 bases). Per germline, CDR1 SSHAT and CDR2 FNYEAQ (reference sequence). The CDR3 runs 14 residues. The CDR3 spells CASSPGISRETQYF. Written as DNA, the CDR3 is TGTGCTAGCAGCCCAGGGATCTCCCGAGAGACCCAGTACTTC.

V and J are TRBV10-1 and TRBJ2-2, with 7 bases matching TRBD1. The CDR3 is 15 residues long. J lost 0 bases, V lost 10 bases, and 8 bases had no gene match. Germline CDR1 is WNHNN and CDR2 is SYGVQD (reference sequence). In DNA form, the CDR3 reads TGCGCCACCCAAAAAGGGACAGCGAACACCGGGGAGCTGTTTTTT. Protein sequence: CATQKGTANTGELFF.

The chain carries TRBV30 and TRBJ2-1; D may be TRBD1 (6 bases). CDR1 is GTSNPN and CDR2 is SVGIG in the germline V gene (reference sequence). The germline V and J ends were trimmed by 1 base and 0 bases, with 10 bases remaining between them. This CDR3 has 15 amino acids. In nucleotides, the CDR3 is TGTGCCTGGAGTGGACAGGAAAGCTCCTACAATGAGCAGTTCTTC. Protein product: CAWSGQESSYNEQFF.

CDR3 sequence reads: CASSVAVLADHNEQFF. Here the CDR3 DNA reads TGTGCCAGCAGCGTAGCAGTCCTAGCGGACCACAATGAGCAGTTCTTC. The chain combines TRBV9 with TRBJ2-1; 7 bases fit TRBD2. The CDR3 runs to 16 residues. The trim removed 0 bases at V and 5 bases at J, leaving 8 bases unmatched. In germline, CDR1 is SGDLS, CDR2 YYNGEE.

The genes are TRBV19 and TRBJ2-7; the D gene is possibly TRBD2 (7 bases). This CDR3 spans 16 amino acids. From germline, CDR1 is LNHDA and CDR2 SQIVND (reference sequence). V was pared by 5 bases and J by 4 bases, with 21 bases between. This CDR3 reads CASSHGRGAGLYEQYF. The CDR3, as DNA: TGTGCCAGTAGTCACGGTCGGGGGGCGGGTTTGTACGAGCAGTACTTC.

This sequence joins TRBV13 and TRBJ2-7; D may be TRBD2 (5 bases). The germline V and J ends were trimmed by 4 bases and 2 bases, with 9 bases remaining between them. The CDR3 runs to 13 residues. The germline gives CDR1 PRHDT, CDR2 FYEKMQ (reference sequence). CDR3 sequence reads: CASSSTNAYEQYF. In DNA form, the CDR3 reads TGTGCCAGCAGCTCGACTAATGCCTACGAGCAGTACTTC.

This clone has only one observation. The gene calls are TRBV29-1 and TRBJ1-2, with D possibly matching TRBD1 (6 bases). This CDR3 has 13 residues. Trimming pared 4 bases from V and 8 bases from J, leaving 17 bases between. Germline V lookup: CDR1 SQVTM, CDR2 ANQGSEA. In DNA, the CDR3 is TGCAGCGTTGCCCCGCGGCCAGGGGAAGGCTACACCTTC. This sequence encodes CSVAPRPGEGYTF.

This rearrangement joins TRBV18 to TRBJ2-1, with 8 bases that match TRBD1. After removal of 4 bases from V and 7 bases from J, the junction contained 6 bases not matched to a gene. The germline V gene encodes CDR1 KGHSH and CDR2 LQKENI. The CDR3 loop spans 14 amino acids. The CDR3 region has the DNA TGTGCCAGCTCACTTGGGACAGGTGGAAATGAGCAGTTCTTC. Its protein is CASSLGTGGNEQFF. Drawing the rest from reference TRBV18 and TRBJ2-1, the complete variable domain is NAGVMQNPRHLVRRRGQEARLRCSPMKGHSHVYWYRQLPEEGLKFMVYLQKENIIDESGMPKERFSAEFPKEGPSILRIQQVVRGDSAAYFCASSLGTGGNEQFFGPGTRLTVL.

The sample holds one count of this clone. J is TRBJ1-1 and V is TRBV25-1; D call uncertain. The CDR3 extends over 12 amino acids. The V end was cut by 6 bases, the J end by 5 bases, with 10 bases between. Germline CDR1 MGHDK, CDR2 SYGVNS. The chain's CDR3 is CASRSLRTEAFF. The DNA of the CDR3 is TGTGCCAGCAGGAGCTTGAGGACTGAAGCTTTCTTT.

The chain links TRBV6-5 to TRBJ1-2; D may be TRBD1 (5 bases). Per the germline V gene, CDR1 is MNHEY and CDR2 is SVGAGI. This CDR3 has 13 amino acids. With 5 bases removed from V and 9 bases from J, the gap between germline ends came to 16 bases. CDR3 nucleotide sequence: TGTGCCAGCAGTCGGCGGGGGTGGCATCGCTACACCTTC. Encoded protein: CASSRRGWHRYTF.

The gene calls are TRBV25-1 and TRBJ1-2; D unresolved. V was trimmed by 3 bases and J by 0 bases, leaving 14 bases between them. The CDR3 loop spans 16 amino acids. CDR1 is MGHDK and CDR2 is SYGVNS in the germline V gene. The CDR3 DNA follows: TGTGCCAGCAGTGATTGGGCCGACCTACCTAACTATGGCTACACCTTC. Translated: CASSDWADLPNYGYTF.

This chain uses TRBV7-3 with TRBJ2-2; no reliable D call. This CDR3 contains 16 residues. V was pared by 2 bases and J by 4 bases, with 14 bases between. Per germline, CDR1 SGHTA and CDR2 FQGTGA. This chain's CDR3 is CASSLSPAFVTGELFF. The CDR3 nucleotides read TGTGCCAGCAGCTTATCACCCGCGTTCGTCACCGGGGAGCTGTTTTTT.